These 18 T cell receptor beta chains originate from one sample sequenced in a study of blood T cell repertoires in COVID-19. Assay: immunoSEQ multiplex PCR; the TCRdb copy retains only in-frame clones and omits some. Of around 100,000 clones listed, around 79% are singletons. The sequenced sample was peripheral blood. These receptor sequences come from a man in his sixties or seventies with active or convalescent COVID-19.

J is TRBJ1-2 and V is TRBV4-1; D may be TRBD1 (5 bases). Trimming shortened V by 1 base and J by 4 bases, and 16 bases separated the two germline ends. Germline V CDR1 and CDR2: MGHRA, YSYEKL. The CDR3 has 16 amino acids. CDR3 residues: CASSQGGGRGGYGYTF. The CDR3 DNA reads TGCGCCAGCAGCCAAGGCGGTGGAAGGGGTGGCTATGGCTACACCTTC.

The J gene is TRBJ2-3, the V gene TRBV5-5, with 15 bases aligning to TRBD2. The trim removed 2 bases at V and 5 bases at J, leaving 3 bases unmatched. There are 16 residues in the CDR3. Per germline, CDR1 SGHKS and CDR2 YYEKEE (reference sequence). The CDR3 nucleotides read TGTGCCAGCAGCTTCTTGGGACTAGCGGGGGGAGATACGCAGTATTTT. Translating gives CASSFLGLAGGDTQYF.

To note about this clone: Other nucleotide sequences in the sample specify the same CDR3. The chain links TRBV12-3 or TRBV12-4 to TRBJ1-2, with TRBD1 matching over 10 bases. The CDR3 totals 13 residues. Losses at the gene ends were 3 bases for V and 8 bases for J; bases not matched to a gene: 3. The CDR3 DNA is TGTGCCAGCAGTTTCGGACAGGGGGGAGGCTACACCTTC. Translated: CASSFGQGGGYTF.

This chain connects TRBV30 to TRBJ1-3; D is undetermined. V was pared by 2 bases and J by 4 bases, with 6 bases between. This CDR3 is built from 12 residues. The germline CDR1 and CDR2 sequences are GTSNPN and SVGIG (reference sequence). Written as DNA, the CDR3 is TGTGCCTGGAGTTTTCAGGGAAACACCATATATTTT. Encoded protein: CAWSFQGNTIYF.

The rearrangement joins TRBV11-2 to TRBJ2-7, with TRBD1 matching 9 bases. The germline V gene encodes CDR1 SGHAT and CDR2 FQNNGV. The junction had 8 bases not matched to a gene; V was cut back by 5 bases and J by 0 bases. The CDR3 has 16 amino acids. The CDR3 is CASSTSGTGSSYEQYF. The CDR3 coding sequence is TGTGCCAGCAGCACGTCCGGGACAGGGAGCTCCTACGAGCAGTACTTC.

The chain links TRBV3-1 (or the pseudogene TRBV3-2) to TRBJ2-5, with 12 bases matching TRBD2. This CDR3 spans 17 amino acids. Germline values: CDR1 LGHDT, CDR2 YNNKEL (reference sequence). With 0 bases clipped from V and 5 bases from J, the junction kept 7 bases outside the gene matches. CDR3: CASSQETSGRYGETQYF. Written as DNA, the CDR3 is TGTGCCAGCAGCCAAGAAACTAGCGGGAGGTATGGGGAGACCCAGTACTTC.

This chain uses TRBV10-3 with TRBJ1-2; no clear D. CDR3 length: 11 residues. Germline V gene lookup returns CDR1 ENHRY and CDR2 SYGVKD. Trimming took 8 bases from V and 8 from J, leaving 12 bases between them. CDR3 sequence reads: CAIGDSRGYTF. CDR3 nucleotides: TGTGCCATCGGCGATTCGAGGGGCTACACCTTC.

The rearrangement joins TRBV19 to TRBJ1-2; D is unclear. CDR1 is LNHDA and CDR2 is SQIVND in the germline V gene (reference sequence). This CDR3 has 13 amino acids. V lost 3 bases and J 2 bases, leaving 7 bases between the germline ends. CDR3: CASSMAGNYGYTF. The CDR3 region has the DNA TGTGCCAGTAGTATGGCGGGAAACTATGGCTACACCTTC.

The chain couples TRBV10-2 to TRBJ1-5; 7 bases align to TRBD1. This CDR3 spans 15 amino acids. Germline CDR1 is WSHSY and CDR2 is SAAADI. V trimming: 5 bases; J trimming: 3 bases; junction bases outside the gene matches: 7. The CDR3 reads CASSIQGNANQPQHF. The CDR3, as DNA: TGCGCCAGCAGTATACAGGGGAACGCCAATCAGCCCCAGCATTTT.

V is TRBV5-4 and J is TRBJ1-4, with 7 positions matching TRBD1. This CDR3 has 15 residues. The V gene end was trimmed by 5 bases and the J gene end by 5 bases; junction bases not matched to a gene: 9. In germline, CDR1 is SGHNT, CDR2 YYREEE (reference sequence). For the CDR3, the DNA is TGTGCCAGCAGTTTACGACAGGGAAAAAATGAAAAACTGTTTTTT. Residues: CASSLRQGKNEKLFF.

The V call is TRBV2, the J call TRBJ1-2; D unclear. V was trimmed by 1 base and J by 1 base, leaving 4 bases between them. Germline V gives CDR1 SNHLY, CDR2 FYNNEI. CDR3 length: 13 amino acids. The CDR3 loop is CASSEDFNYGYTF. In DNA, the CDR3 is TGTGCCAGCAGTGAAGACTTTAACTATGGCTACACCTTC.

On this clone: Other DNA sequences in the sample encode the same CDR3. This rearrangement joins TRBV11-2 to TRBJ2-5, with D tentatively TRBD2 (5 bases). The CDR3 has 15 residues. Germline CDR1 is SGHAT and CDR2 is FQNNGV. Trimming left V 1 base short and J 0 bases short, with 9 bases between. The CDR3, as DNA: TGTGCCAGCAGCTTAGGGCGAGGGAACCAAGAGACCCAGTACTTC. It specifies CASSLGRGNQETQYF.

V is TRBV29-1 and J is TRBJ2-1; D perhaps matches TRBD2 (5 bases). Germline CDR1 is SQVTM and CDR2 is ANQGSEA. The CDR3 has 13 amino acids. V lost 4 bases and J lost 6, with 13 bases in between. CDR3 loop: CSVAGGRRNEQFF. The CDR3 DNA sequence: TGCAGCGTTGCCGGCGGGCGGCGCAATGAGCAGTTCTTC.

The CDR3 loop is CATSRDNGNYGYTF. CDR3 nucleotide sequence: TGTGCCACCAGCAGAGACAACGGTAACTATGGCTACACCTTC. V is TRBV15 and J is TRBJ1-2; D is unresolved. The CDR3 has 14 amino acids. Germline values: CDR1 LNHNV, CDR2 YYDKDF (reference sequence). The V gene lost 0 bases and the J gene lost 1 base, with 6 bases spanning the gap.

This clone was counted only a few times. The chain has TRBV28 and TRBJ2-2; 14 bases line up with TRBD2. Germline assignment: CDR1 MDHEN and CDR2 SYDVKM. The CDR3 consists of 17 residues. V lost 3 bases to trimming and J lost 6 bases; unmatched junction nucleotides: 6. This CDR3 reads CASSLPPGLAGAGELFF. CDR3 coding DNA: TGTGCCAGCAGTTTGCCTCCGGGACTAGCGGGAGCCGGGGAGCTGTTTTTT.

The chain joins TRBV13 to TRBJ2-7; D might be TRBD1 (6 bases). CDR3 length equals 15 residues. Germline CDR1 reads PRHDT; CDR2 reads FYEKMQ (reference sequence). V was cut by 3 bases and J by 3 bases, with 15 bases left in between. CDR3 bases: TGTGCCAGCAGCTTTTCGGGACAAGGGCACTACGAGCAGTACTTC. Translated, it gives CASSFSGQGHYEQYF.

The CDR3 reads CASGLGTGGFVDTQYF. DNA for the CDR3: TGTGCTAGTGGGCTAGGGACAGGGGGGTTTGTTGATACGCAGTATTTT. The rearrangement joins TRBV12-5 to TRBJ2-3; the match to TRBD1 covers 11 bases. The V segment lost 6 bases and the J segment 6 bases; nucleotides outside the gene matches: 11. The CDR3 runs to 16 residues. Germline CDR1 is LGHNT and CDR2 is FRNRAP.

This clone has only a few counts. The chain links TRBV11-2 to TRBJ2-5, with D possibly being TRBD2 (5 bases). The CDR3 totals 16 residues. Germline V gene sequence: CDR1 SGHAT, CDR2 FQNNGV. Trimming removed 1 base at V and 5 bases at J, with 17 bases between. The CDR3 sequence is CASSLGPDAQRETQYF. The CDR3 DNA reads as TGTGCCAGCAGCTTAGGTCCCGACGCACAGCGGGAGACCCAGTACTTC. Combining the CDR3 with reference TRBV11-2 and TRBJ2-5 gives the whole variable domain EAGVAQSPRYKIIEKRQSVAFWCNPISGHATLYWYQQILGQGPKLLIQFQNNGVVDDSQLPKDRFSAERLKGVDSTLKIQPAKLEDSAVYLCASSLGPDAQRETQYFGPGTRLLVL.